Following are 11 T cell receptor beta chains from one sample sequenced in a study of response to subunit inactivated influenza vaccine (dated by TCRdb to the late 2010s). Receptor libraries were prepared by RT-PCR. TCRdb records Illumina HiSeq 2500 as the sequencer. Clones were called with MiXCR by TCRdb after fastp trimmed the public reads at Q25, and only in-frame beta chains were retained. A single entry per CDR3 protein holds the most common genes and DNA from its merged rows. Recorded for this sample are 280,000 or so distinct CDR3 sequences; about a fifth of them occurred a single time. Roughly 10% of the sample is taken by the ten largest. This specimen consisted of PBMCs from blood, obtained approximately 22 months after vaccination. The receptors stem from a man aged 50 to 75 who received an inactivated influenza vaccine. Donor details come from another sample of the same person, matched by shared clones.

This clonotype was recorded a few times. The CDR3 spells CAISQHQPGTGNQPQHF. The CDR3 DNA sequence: TGTGCCATTAGCCAGCACCAACCCGGGACAGGCAATCAGCCCCAGCATTTT. The rearrangement joins TRBV10-3 to TRBJ1-5; 7 bases line up with TRBD1. The trim removed 9 bases at V and 2 bases at J, leaving 16 bases unmatched. The CDR3 contains 17 residues. CDR1 is ENHRY, CDR2 SYGVKD, per germline.

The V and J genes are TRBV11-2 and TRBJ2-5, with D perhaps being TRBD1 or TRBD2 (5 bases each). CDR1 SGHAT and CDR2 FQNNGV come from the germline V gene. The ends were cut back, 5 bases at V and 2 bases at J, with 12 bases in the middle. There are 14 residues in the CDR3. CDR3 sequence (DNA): TGTGCCAGCAGCGCTCGGGACGGACAAGAGACCCAGTACTTC. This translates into CASSARDGQETQYF.

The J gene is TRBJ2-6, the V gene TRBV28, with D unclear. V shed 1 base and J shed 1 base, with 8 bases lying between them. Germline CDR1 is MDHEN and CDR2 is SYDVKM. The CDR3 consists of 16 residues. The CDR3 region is CASSLSRRSGANVLTF. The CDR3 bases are TGTGCCAGCAGTTTATCGCGACGGTCTGGGGCCAACGTCCTGACTTTC.

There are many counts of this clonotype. CDR3 in DNA: TGTGCCAGCAGCTTAGGTGCAGGGGTGGGTCAGCCCCAGCATTTT. This encodes CASSLGAGVGQPQHF. The chain joins TRBV7-8 to TRBJ1-5, with D perhaps TRBD1 (6 bases). CDR1 is SGHVS, CDR2 FQNEAQ, per germline. The CDR3 length is 15 residues. The V end was cut by 1 base, the J end by 6 bases, with 13 bases between.

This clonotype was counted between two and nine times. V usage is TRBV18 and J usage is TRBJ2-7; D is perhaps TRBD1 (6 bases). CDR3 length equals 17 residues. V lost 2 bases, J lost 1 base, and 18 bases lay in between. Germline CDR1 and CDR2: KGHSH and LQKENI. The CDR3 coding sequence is TGTGCCAGCTCACCATCCCCACTAACAGGGCCATCCTACGAGCAGTACTTC. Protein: CASSPSPLTGPSYEQYF.

CDR3 in amino acids: CATLTLLTDTQYF. The CDR3 coding sequence is TGTGCCACCCTAACATTACTGACGGATACGCAGTATTTT. V gene TRBV28 combines with J gene TRBJ2-3; D remains ambiguous. With 10 bases removed from V and 6 bases from J, the gap between germline ends came to 17 bases. The CDR3 spans 13 residues. Germline V CDR1 and CDR2: MDHEN, SYDVKM.

The CDR3 sequence: CAWSRTPTNEKLFF. For the CDR3, the DNA is TGTGCCTGGAGTAGGACACCAACTAATGAAAAACTGTTTTTT. V usage is TRBV30 and J usage is TRBJ1-4, with D possibly TRBD1 on 5 matching bases. The CDR3 totals 14 residues. CDR1 is GTSNPN and CDR2 is SVGIG in the germline V gene (reference sequence). V shed 2 bases and J shed 0 bases, with 7 bases lying between them.

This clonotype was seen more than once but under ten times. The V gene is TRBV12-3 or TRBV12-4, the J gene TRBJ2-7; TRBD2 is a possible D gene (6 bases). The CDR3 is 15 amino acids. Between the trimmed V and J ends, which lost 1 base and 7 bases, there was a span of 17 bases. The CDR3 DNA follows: TGTGCCAGCAGTTTAGGGCAAGGGGAGGCGAGGGAGCAGTACTTC. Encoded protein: CASSLGQGEAREQYF.

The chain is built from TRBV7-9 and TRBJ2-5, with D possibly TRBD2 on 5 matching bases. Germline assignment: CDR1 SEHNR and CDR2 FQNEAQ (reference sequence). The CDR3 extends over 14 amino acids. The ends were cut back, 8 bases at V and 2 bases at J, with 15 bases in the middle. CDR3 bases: TGTGCCAGCCGGGGTCTAACCTATCAAGAGACCCAGTACTTC. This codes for CASRGLTYQETQYF.

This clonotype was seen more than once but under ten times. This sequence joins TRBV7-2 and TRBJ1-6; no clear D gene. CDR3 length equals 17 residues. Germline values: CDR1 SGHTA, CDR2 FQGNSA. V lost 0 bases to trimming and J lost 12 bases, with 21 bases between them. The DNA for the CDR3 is TGTGCCAGCAGCTTAGCGCTATCAACGGTTAGCCCGTTACCCCTCCACTTT. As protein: CASSLALSTVSPLPLHF.

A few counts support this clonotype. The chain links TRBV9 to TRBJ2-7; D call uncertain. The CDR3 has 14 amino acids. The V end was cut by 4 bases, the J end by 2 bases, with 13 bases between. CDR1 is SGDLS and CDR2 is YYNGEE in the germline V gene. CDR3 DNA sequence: TGTGCCAGCAGCCCCTCGGGCGCGACCTACGAGCAGTACTTC. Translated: CASSPSGATYEQYF.